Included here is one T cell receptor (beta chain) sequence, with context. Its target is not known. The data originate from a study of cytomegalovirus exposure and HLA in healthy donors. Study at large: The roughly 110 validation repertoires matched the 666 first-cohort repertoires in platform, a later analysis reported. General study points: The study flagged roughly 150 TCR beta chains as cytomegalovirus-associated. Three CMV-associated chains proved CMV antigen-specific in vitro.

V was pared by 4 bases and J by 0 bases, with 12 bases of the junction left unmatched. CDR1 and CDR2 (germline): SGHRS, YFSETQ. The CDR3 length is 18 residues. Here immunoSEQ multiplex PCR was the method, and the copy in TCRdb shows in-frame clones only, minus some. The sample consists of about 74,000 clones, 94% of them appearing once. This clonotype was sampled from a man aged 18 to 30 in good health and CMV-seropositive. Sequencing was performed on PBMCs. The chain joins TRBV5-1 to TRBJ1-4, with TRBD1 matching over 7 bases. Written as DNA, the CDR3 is TGCGCCAGCAGCCCAGCCGGGACAGTGACAGCAACTAATGAAAAACTGTTTTTT. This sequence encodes CASSPAGTVTATNEKLFF.